A selection of T cell receptor beta chains follows, all from one sample in a study of T cells in Graves' hyperthyroidism and ophthalmopathy. TCRdb ran MiXCR on the multiplex PCR reads and lists one entry per CDR3 protein. The sample records about 380,000 distinct CDR3 sequences, around 18% being singletons. Material: blood. These TCRs come from a man aged 18 to 29 with Graves' ophthalmopathy. Each CDR3 is given without its conserved first and last residue.

v_call	cdr3_aa
TRBV12-3/TRBV12-4	ASSLGPHGEQF
TRBV5-1	ASRRQGLNTGAF
TRBV18	ASSPPWDSSGNTIY
TRBV2	ASSVQGTPGEQY
TRBV6-2/TRBV6-3	ASSYSGVGNNNEQF
TRBV5-1	ASSWSRGGTEAF
TRBV7-3	ASSWGPTDTQY
TRBV12-3/TRBV12-4	ASSLWRYEQY
TRBV20-1	SAISRRSYGYT
TRBV27	ASSFAAFYNSPLH
TRBV28	ASSPRQGAQPQH
TRBV20-1	SAQGGGTVSYEQY
TRBV12-3/TRBV12-4	ASSSLGPLETQY
TRBV20-1	SASRDPRGYEQY
TRBV5-6	ASSQQGSGYT
TRBV27	ASSFLGGAVDEQF
TRBV7-8	ASSSTRTDTQY
TRBV28	ASSLLHIREGGNTEAF
TRBV7-8	ASSLAGQGAYNEQF
TRBV18	ASSPPGTAIYGYT
TRBV5-1	ASSSGTTQETQY
TRBV15	ATSRGGPGTGVRGYT
TRBV7-9	ASSSAGGLSYGYT
TRBV5-4	ASSLDGTLRLEAF